The 15 T cell receptor beta chains below all came from one sample that was sequenced in a study of regulatory T cells in long-lasting Graves disease. Through Arm-PCR of CDR3 regions and iRepertoire HTBI primers, TCR beta libraries were built. TCRdb itself ran the multiplex PCR reads through MiXCR, one entry per CDR3 protein. The sample records 450,000 to 600,000 distinct CDR3 sequences, roughly 14% being singletons. As for time point: newly diagnosed GD, antithyroid drugs for less than 3 months. Following extraction of RNA from PBMCs, that RNA was used to make the TCR library. These records were also assigned to another study, of T cells in Graves' hyperthyroidism and ophthalmopathy.

Here the sequenced sample was peripheral blood mononuclear cells (PBMCs), taken at new diagnosis, from a patient treated with antithyroid drugs. These receptors were obtained from a man aged 25-40 years with Graves disease.

This clonotype came up many times. The chain couples TRBV7-9 to TRBJ2-7; the match to TRBD2 covers 9 bases. The CDR3 covers 16 residues. Germline CDR1 and CDR2: SEHNR and FQNEAQ (reference sequence). V lost 5 bases and J lost 3; bases outside the gene matches: 11. The CDR3 loop is CASSDYRLAGNYEQYF. The CDR3 coding sequence is TGTGCCAGCAGCGACTATCGGCTAGCGGGGAACTACGAGCAGTACTTC.

The chain is built from TRBV20-1 and TRBJ2-7, with 10 bases aligning to TRBD1. Losses at the gene ends were 6 bases for V and 2 bases for J; bases not matched to a gene: 10. Germline CDR1 DFQATT, CDR2 SNEGSKA (reference sequence). The CDR3 has 15 amino acids. CDR3 in amino acids: CSANDPGQGTYEQYF. The CDR3 nucleotides read TGCAGTGCAAATGACCCGGGACAGGGGACCTACGAGCAGTACTTC.

In this sample, this clonotype turned up a few times. The chain links TRBV14 to TRBJ2-7; 8 bases fit TRBD2. Trimming removed 6 bases from V and 0 bases from J; junction bases left unmatched: 4. The CDR3 length is 14 residues. Germline assignment: CDR1 SGHDN and CDR2 FVKESK. The CDR3 region is CASRTGGSSYEQYF. Here the CDR3 DNA reads TGTGCCAGCAGGACGGGGGGGAGCTCCTACGAGCAGTACTTC. The variable domain in full, with the rest retrieved from reference TRBV14 and TRBJ2-7, is EAGVTQFPSHSVIEKGQTVTLRCDPISGHDNLYWYRRVMGKEIKFLLHFVKESKQDESGMPNNRFLAERTGGTYSTLKVQPAELEDSGVYFCASRTGGSSYEQYFGPGTRLTVT.

This clonotype was recorded at least ten times. The chain combines TRBV12-3 or TRBV12-4 with TRBJ2-2, with D unclear. The CDR3 runs 11 residues. V lost 6 bases, J lost 6 bases, and 5 bases lay in between. CDR3 in amino acids: CASSPPGELFF. The CDR3 region has the DNA TGTGCCAGCAGCCCCCCCGGGGAGCTGTTTTTT.

This clonotype was seen ten or more times. The chain joins TRBV5-1 to TRBJ1-2; D is unresolved. In germline, CDR1 is SGHRS, CDR2 YFSETQ. This CDR3 has 15 amino acids. V was shortened by 0 bases and J by 7 bases, with 16 bases between the two germline ends. The CDR3 DNA reads TGCGCCAGCAGCTTGGAGCAGGCCCCGCTTGGTGGCTACACCTTC. Its protein is CASSLEQAPLGGYTF. Combining the CDR3 with reference TRBV5-1 and TRBJ1-2 gives the whole variable domain KAGVTQTPRYLIKTRGQQVTLSCSPISGHRSVSWYQQTPGQGLQFLFEYFSETQRNKGNFPGRFSGRQFSNSRSEMNVSTLELGDSALYLCASSLEQAPLGGYTFGSGTRLTVV.

This clonotype has a handful of counts. The V gene is TRBV19, the J gene TRBJ2-2; a weak D match, TRBD2 (5 bases). Germline CDR1 is LNHDA and CDR2 is SQIVND (reference sequence). The CDR3 totals 16 residues. Trimming cost V 5 bases and J 2 bases, with 15 bases left between them. CDR3 DNA: TGTGCCAGTAGTCCCCGGGGTCTCCCCAACACCGGGGAGCTGTTTTTT. Protein product: CASSPRGLPNTGELFF.

This chain connects TRBV9 to TRBJ2-7, with a tentative D call TRBD2 (6 bases). Between the trimmed V and J ends, which lost 3 bases and 0 bases, there was a span of 13 bases. The CDR3 runs 15 residues. Germline V gene sequence: CDR1 SGDLS, CDR2 YYNGEE. CDR3 DNA sequence: TGTGCCAGCAGCGATGGTGGGGGGACCTCCTACGAGCAGTACTTC. Translation gives CASSDGGGTSYEQYF.

This clonotype came up many times. The genes are TRBV6-2 or TRBV6-3 and TRBJ2-5; 9 bases are shared with TRBD1. The CDR3 loop spans 19 amino acids. The V gene's germline CDR1 is MNHEY and CDR2 SVGEGT. V was pared by 3 bases and J by 0 bases, with 14 bases of the junction left unmatched. The CDR3 reads CASSYYRGYRGLYQETQYF. CDR3 sequence (DNA): TGTGCCAGCAGTTATTACCGTGGGTACAGGGGGCTGTACCAAGAGACCCAGTACTTC.

This clonotype was seen many times. The rearrangement uses TRBV9 and TRBJ2-3; 7 bases line up with TRBD2. Trimming at V came to 3 bases and at J to 0 bases, leaving 4 bases not matched to a gene. CDR3 size: 15 residues. Germline V gives CDR1 SGDLS, CDR2 YYNGEE. The CDR3 reads CASSALATSTDTQYF. The CDR3 region has the DNA TGTGCCAGCAGCGCACTAGCGACTAGCACAGATACGCAGTATTTT.

About this clonotype itself: A read error is likely here: a far larger clone is one base away. CDR3: CASSVQAYEQYF. The CDR3 region has the DNA TGTGCCAGCAGTGTACAGGCCTACGAGCAGTACTTC. The chain is built from TRBV2 and TRBJ2-3; the D gene is possibly TRBD1 (5 bases). The last part of the DNA fits TRBJ2-7 better; the J call may be wrong. The V gene's germline CDR1 is SNHLY and CDR2 FYNNEI. The CDR3 sequence is 12 residues long.

This clonotype has at least ten counts. The rearrangement joins TRBV7-2 to TRBJ2-3, with 7 bases identical to TRBD2. V trimming: 3 bases; J trimming: 2 bases; junction bases outside the gene matches: 11. The CDR3 spans 17 residues. CDR1 and CDR2 from the germline V gene are SGHTA and FQGNSA. The CDR3 spells CASSFRLLARSTDTQYF. The DNA for the CDR3 is TGTGCCAGCAGCTTCCGATTACTAGCGCGGTCCACAGATACGCAGTATTTT.

This clonotype was observed at least ten times. The V and J genes are TRBV20-1 and TRBJ2-7, with D possibly TRBD1 on 5 matching bases. V lost 3 bases, J lost 7 bases, and 13 bases lay in between. Germline values: CDR1 DFQATT, CDR2 SNEGSKA (reference sequence). The CDR3 loop spans 12 amino acids. The CDR3 protein is CSARDIYDEQYF. Here the CDR3 DNA reads TGCAGTGCTAGGGACATATACGATGAGCAGTACTTC.

At least ten counts were recorded for this clonotype. Compared with germline, one end of the junction differs, possibly owing to a read error. The gene calls are TRBV5-1 and TRBJ2-7, with 7 positions matching TRBD2. Looked up from germline, CDR1 is SGHRS and CDR2 is YFSETQ. The CDR3 extends over 15 amino acids. The CDR3, as DNA: TGTGCCAGCAGCTTAGAGGGCGGGAGCTCCTACGAGCAGTACTTC. Translating gives CASSLEGGSSYEQYF.

The chain carries TRBV9 and TRBJ2-5, with a possible D match to TRBD2 (6 bases). V lost 0 bases to trimming and J lost 2 bases, with 14 bases between them. Per germline, CDR1 SGDLS and CDR2 YYNGEE. This CDR3 has 16 residues. The CDR3 loop reads CASSVGVGGSQETQYF. CDR3 nucleotide sequence: TGTGCCAGCAGCGTAGGGGTGGGAGGTTCTCAAGAGACCCAGTACTTC.

This clonotype showed up many times. The chain carries TRBV24-1 and TRBJ2-7, with D possibly being TRBD1 (5 bases). V dropped 2 bases and J dropped 5 bases, with 12 bases sitting between them. Germline CDR1 and CDR2: KGHDR and SFDVKD. This CDR3 has 14 amino acids. The CDR3 reads CATSDSKGFHEQYF. CDR3 coding DNA: TGTGCCACCAGTGATTCCAAGGGGTTCCACGAGCAGTACTTC.